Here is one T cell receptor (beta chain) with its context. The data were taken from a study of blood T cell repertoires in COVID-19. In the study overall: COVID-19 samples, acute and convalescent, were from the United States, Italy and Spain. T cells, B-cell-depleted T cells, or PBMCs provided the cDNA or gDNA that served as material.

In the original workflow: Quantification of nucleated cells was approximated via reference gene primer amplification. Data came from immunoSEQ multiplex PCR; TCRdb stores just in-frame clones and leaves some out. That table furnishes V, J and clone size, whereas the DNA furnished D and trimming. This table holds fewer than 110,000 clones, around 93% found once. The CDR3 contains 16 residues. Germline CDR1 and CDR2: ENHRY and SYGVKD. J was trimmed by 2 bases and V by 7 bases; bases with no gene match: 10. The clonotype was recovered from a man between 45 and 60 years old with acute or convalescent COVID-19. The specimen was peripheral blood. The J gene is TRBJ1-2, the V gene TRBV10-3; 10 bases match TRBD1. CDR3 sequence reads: CAITPRGQGGNYGYTF. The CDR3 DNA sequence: TGTGCCATCACCCCCAGAGGACAGGGGGGAAACTATGGCTACACCTTC.